A selection of T cell receptor beta chains follows, all from one sample in a study of shared clonotypes between healthy human individuals. Repertoires were generated with immunoSEQ multiplex PCR, while TCRdb's copy carries only in-frame clones and drops some. The profile shows 2 million to 3 million clones, 93% of them singletons. Specimen: naive CD4+ T cells from PBMCs. Receptor source: a man younger than 35 in good health. Some clones in this sample may be carry-over from other donors' samples. CDR3s include the opening cysteine and the closing phenylalanine or tryptophan. The D gene is left open where the match is weak. Expanded clones get a size class; other rows say once, few or many, or leave the size out.

>.|TRBJ2-1|TRBV7-9|.
CASSPTWGGEATNEQFF
TGTGCCAGCAGCCCTACGTGGGGGGGCGAGGCTACTAATGAGCAGTTCTTC
>.|TRBJ2-7|TRBV4-2|.
CASSHLGTGFNPSGTTGEQYF
TGTGCCAGCAGCCACTTGGGGACAGGGTTTAATCCTAGCGGGACCACCGGCGAGCAGTACTTC
>TRBD2|TRBJ2-3|TRBV5-1|.
CASSSIAGGTDTQYF
TGCGCCAGCAGCTCTATAGCGGGAGGCACAGATACGCAGTATTTT
>.|TRBJ2-5|TRBV20-1|.
CSARGGETQYF
TGCAGTGCTAGAGGGGGCGAGACCCAGTACTTC
>TRBD1|TRBJ2-7|TRBV15|.
CATSRDNRGYEQYF
TGTGCCACCAGCAGAGATAACAGGGGCTACGAGCAGTACTTC
>.|TRBJ1-4|TRBV7-8|.
CASSPSGRLEKLFF
TGTGCCAGCAGCCCCTCCGGGCGGCTTGAAAAACTGTTTTTT
>.|TRBJ1-1|TRBV18|once
CASSPAEHTEAFF
TGTGCCAGCTCTCCCGCCGAGCACACTGAAGCTTTCTTT
>.|TRBJ1-2|TRBV10-1|once
CASSDACSDGSGYYGYTF
TGCGCCAGCAGTGACGCATGCTCCGACGGCTCCGGTTACTATGGCTACACCTTC
>.|TRBJ2-3|TRBV6-1|.
CASSETSWTDTQYF
TGTGCCAGCAGCGAGACAAGTTGGACAGATACGCAGTATTTT
>TRBD2|TRBJ2-3|TRBV7-8|.
CASSLVGLAGVDTQYF
TGTGCCAGCAGCTTAGTGGGACTAGCGGGAGTAGATACGCAGTATTTT
>.|TRBJ1-2|TRBV7-9|.
CASSQQGRGGYTF
TGTGCCAGCAGCCAACAGGGCCGAGGAGGCTACACCTTC
>.|TRBJ1-4|TRBV5-1|once
CASRTGSSGDFTEKLFF
TGCGCCAGCAGAACAGGGAGTTCCGGAGATTTTACAGAAAAACTGTTTTTT
>TRBD1|TRBJ2-1|TRBV12-5|.
CASAHGTGGYDEQFF
TGTGCTAGTGCTCACGGGACAGGTGGTTACGATGAGCAGTTCTTC
>.|TRBJ2-7|TRBV19|once
CASSYGLTYEQYF
TGTGCCAGTAGTTACGGGCTAACCTACGAGCAGTACTTC
>.|TRBJ2-7|TRBV27|.
CASSLSLPGDSYEQYF
TGTGCCAGCAGTTTATCGCTTCCAGGCGATTCCTACGAGCAGTACTTC
>.|TRBJ2-7|TRBV6-4|.
CASPRQGGWYF
TGTGCCAGCCCCCGACAGGGAGGTTGGTACTTC
>TRBD2|TRBJ2-7|TRBV19|.
CASSIGMASGGYEQYF
TGTGCCAGTAGTATTGGAATGGCTAGCGGGGGCTACGAGCAGTACTTC
>.|TRBJ1-6|TRBV7-2|.
CASSSEPLHF
TGTGCCAGCAGCTCTGAACCCCTCCACTTT
>TRBD1|TRBJ1-2|TRBV7-9|.
CASSLVTGGDGYTF
TGTGCCAGCAGCTTAGTCACAGGGGGCGATGGCTACACCTTC
>TRBD2|TRBJ2-1|TRBV9|.
CASSVGLAGAGEQFF
TGTGCCAGCAGCGTAGGGCTAGCGGGAGCGGGTGAGCAGTTCTTC
>.|TRBJ2-3|TRBV7-8|.
CASSPIGRRRDTQYF
TGTGCCAGCAGCCCAATCGGTCGAAGGCGTGATACGCAGTATTTT
>.|TRBJ1-4|TRBV23-1|.
CASSQSPGWVANEKLFF
TGCGCCAGCAGTCAATCACCCGGGTGGGTGGCTAATGAAAAACTGTTTTTT
>TRBD2|TRBJ2-7|TRBV5-8|.
CASSSPVSIAGGEQYF
TGTGCCAGCAGCTCACCCGTCTCGATAGCGGGAGGCGAGCAGTACTTC
>TRBD2|TRBJ2-7|TRBV19|.
CASSIRTSGSVEQYF
TGTGCCAGTAGTATAAGGACTAGCGGGAGTGTTGAGCAGTACTTC
>.|TRBJ2-7|TRBV7-2|.
CASSALYGGQTSYEQYF
TGTGCCAGCAGCGCTCTCTACGGGGGACAGACATCCTACGAGCAGTACTTC
>TRBD2|TRBJ2-3|TRBV19|.
CASSTRVVVAGSSRDTQYF
TGTGCCAGTAGTACCCGGGTCGTGGTAGCGGGATCCTCTCGGGATACGCAGTATTTT
>.|TRBJ2-7|TRBV6-5|once
CASSYTGGRNEQYF
TGTGCCAGCAGTTACACGGGGGGCAGGAACGAGCAGTACTTC
>.|TRBJ2-7|TRBV2|.
CASSSRASSYEQYF
TGTGCCAGCAGTAGTAGAGCGAGCTCCTACGAGCAGTACTTC
>.|TRBJ1-4|TRBV18|.
CASSPLVGQLEKLFF
TGTGCCAGCTCACCACTCGTCGGACAGCTCGAAAAACTGTTTTTT